The 21 T cell receptor beta chains presented below share a single source sample, sequenced in a study of blood T cell repertoires in COVID-19. Clones were sequenced by immunoSEQ multiplex PCR, and TCRdb holds only the in-frame ones, with some missing. The sample holds approximately 200,000 clones, roughly four fifths seen once. Sequenced input: peripheral blood. These receptors all come from a woman younger than 45 who had recovered from COVID-19.

This rearrangement joins TRBV27 to TRBJ2-7, with D perhaps TRBD1 (7 bases). Germline assignment: CDR1 MNHEY and CDR2 SMNVEV (reference sequence). V lost 6 bases and J 7 bases, leaving 25 bases between the germline ends. This CDR3 has 16 amino acids. The CDR3 reads CASSPAFSTGRWEQYF. CDR3 sequence (DNA): TGTGCCAGCAGCCCTGCCTTCTCGACAGGGAGGTGGGAGCAGTACTTC.

The gene calls are TRBV7-9 and TRBJ2-4; 8 positions match TRBD1. This CDR3 has 15 residues. The germline CDR1 and CDR2 sequences are SEHNR and FQNEAQ (reference sequence). After removal of 1 base from V and 8 bases from J, the junction contained 7 bases not matched to a gene. This CDR3 reads CASSLGVLGQDIQYF. CDR3 bases: TGTGCCAGCAGCTTAGGAGTTCTGGGACAGGACATTCAGTACTTC.

The rearrangement uses TRBV3-1 (or the pseudogene TRBV3-2) and TRBJ2-5, with D perhaps TRBD2 (5 bases). The CDR3 spans 13 residues. The V gene's germline CDR1 is LGHDT and CDR2 YNNKEL (reference sequence). The V and J ends lost 5 bases and 5 bases respectively, with 12 bases between them. The DNA for the CDR3 is TGTGCCAGCAGCGGCAGGAGGCGGGAGACCCAGTACTTC. It codes for CASSGRRRETQYF.

The rearrangement uses TRBV6-5 and TRBJ2-1; 9 positions agree with TRBD2. V trimming: 2 bases; J trimming: 6 bases; junction bases outside the gene matches: 5. The CDR3 is made up of 15 amino acids. Per germline, CDR1 MNHEY and CDR2 SVGAGI. CDR3 sequence (DNA): TGTGCCAGCAGTTACGACCCACTAGCGGGCAATGAGCAGTTCTTC. It codes for CASSYDPLAGNEQFF.

About this clone: Because the CDR3 is missing its conserved closing phenylalanine or tryptophan, this is likely a read error. No DNA is shown, since the ends of the CDR3 on it are uncertain; the CDR3 is the one TCRdb lists. The rearrangement links TRBV2 to TRBJ2-7; the DNA was not used to check the table's D call, TRBD1. Germline V gene data show CDR1 as SNHLY and CDR2 as FYNNEI. The CDR3 totals 13 residues, both ends included. CDR3 loop: CASTQRTGSELTL.

Details on this clone: One end of the junction fails to match germline, which may point to a read error. The rearrangement uses TRBV10-1 and TRBJ1-4; D possibly corresponds to TRBD1 (6 bases). Germline CDR1 is WNHNN and CDR2 is SYGVQD (reference sequence). This CDR3 is built from 14 residues. CDR3 in DNA: TGCGCCAGCACTGAGGGGGACTGCAATGAAAAACTGTTTTTT. Translation: CASTEGDCNEKLFF.

This chain links TRBV13 with TRBJ1-2; possibly TRBD1 for D (5 bases). V was shortened by 5 bases and J by 4 bases, with 11 bases between the two germline ends. Germline V lookup: CDR1 PRHDT, CDR2 FYEKMQ (reference sequence). CDR3 length equals 13 residues. As DNA, the CDR3 is TGTGCCAGCAGCGCACAGACAGTCTATGGCTACACCTTC. Translated: CASSAQTVYGYTF.

V is TRBV7-2 and J is TRBJ1-4; tentatively, D is TRBD1 (5 bases). CDR3 length: 17 residues. The V gene's germline CDR1 is SGHTA and CDR2 FQGNSA. Trimming removed 3 bases from V and 1 base from J, with 15 bases in between. The CDR3 loop reads CASSFFQGYGTNEKLFF. As DNA, the CDR3 is TGTGCCAGCAGCTTCTTCCAGGGATACGGAACTAATGAAAAACTGTTTTTT.

The chain combines TRBV4-1 with TRBJ2-1; 10 positions match TRBD2. The V gene's germline CDR1 is MGHRA and CDR2 YSYEKL. The V segment lost 2 bases and the J segment 3 bases; nucleotides outside the gene matches: 4. This CDR3 contains 16 residues. CDR3 nucleotide sequence: TGCGCCAGCAGCCAACCTAGCGGGAGCTTCTACAATGAGCAGTTCTTC. Translating gives CASSQPSGSFYNEQFF.

The chain carries TRBV5-1 and TRBJ2-7, with 13 nucleotides matching TRBD2. CDR1 and CDR2 (germline): SGHRS, YFSETQ. This CDR3 spans 17 amino acids. V trimming: 3 bases; J trimming: 0 bases; junction bases outside the gene matches: 6. This CDR3 is CASSYGTSGTVSYEQYF. The CDR3 DNA sequence: TGCGCCAGCAGCTACGGGACTAGCGGGACCGTCTCCTACGAGCAGTACTTC.

The chain is built from TRBV5-1 and TRBJ2-7; D possibly corresponds to TRBD1 (6 bases). CDR3 length: 13 residues. V was shortened by 5 bases and J by 6 bases, with 15 bases between the two germline ends. Germline CDR1 reads SGHRS; CDR2 reads YFSETQ. The CDR3 here is CASRLAGVGEQYF. Here the CDR3 DNA reads TGCGCCAGCAGGCTGGCAGGGGTCGGCGAGCAGTACTTC.

This chain connects TRBV12-1 to TRBJ2-7; the table gives TRBD2 as D, unverified against the DNA. TRBV12-1 is given as a pseudogene. This CDR3 is 20 amino acids long. This CDR3 reads CASSFGIAPHPGLLNYEQYF. DNA of the CDR3: TGTGCCAGCAGCTTTGGGATCGCGCCCCACCCGGGACTCCTAAACTACGAGCAGTACTTC.

The genes are TRBV25-1 and TRBJ1-1; 9 positions agree with TRBD1. CDR1 is MGHDK, CDR2 SYGVNS, per germline. With 3 bases clipped from V and 7 bases from J, the junction kept 6 bases outside the gene matches. This CDR3 is built from 14 residues. This CDR3 reads CASSDDRGNNEAFF. For the CDR3, the DNA is TGTGCCAGCAGTGACGACAGGGGGAATAATGAAGCTTTCTTT. The variable domain in full, completed from reference TRBV25-1 and TRBJ1-1, reads EADIYQTPRYLVIGTGKKITLECSQTMGHDKMYWYQQDPGMELHLIHYSYGVNSTEKGDLSSESTVSRIRTEHFPLTLESARPSHTSQYLCASSDDRGNNEAFFGQGTRLTVV.

V is TRBV5-4 and J is TRBJ2-3; 7 positions agree with TRBD1. The CDR3 is 14 amino acids. The trim removed 4 bases at V and 0 bases at J, leaving 2 bases unmatched. Germline CDR1 SGHNT, CDR2 YYREEE (reference sequence). The CDR3 DNA is TGTGCCAGCAGCCCGACAGGGAGCACAGATACGCAGTATTTT. This sequence encodes CASSPTGSTDTQYF. Based on the CDR3 plus reference TRBV5-4 and TRBJ2-3, the full variable domain is ETGVTQSPTHLIKTRGQQVTLRCSSQSGHNTVSWYQQALGQGPQFIFQYYREEENGRGNFPPRFSGLQFPNYSSELNVNALELDDSALYLCASSPTGSTDTQYFGPGTRLTVL.

CDR3 region: CASSQEGPGDQVVYGYTF. CDR3 bases: TGTGCCAGCAGCCAAGAGGGCCCAGGTGATCAGGTTGTCTATGGCTACACCTTC. The genes are TRBV3-1 (or the pseudogene TRBV3-2) and TRBJ1-2; D not resolved. This CDR3 region has 18 residues. V dropped 0 bases and J dropped 4 bases, with 21 bases sitting between them. Germline V lookup: CDR1 LGHDT, CDR2 YNNKEL (reference sequence).

The genes are TRBV7-3 and TRBJ2-2; TRBD2 matches 14 bases. Germline assignment: CDR1 SGHTA and CDR2 FQGTGA. With 4 bases clipped from V and 7 bases from J, the junction kept 5 bases outside the gene matches. This CDR3 is built from 16 residues. The CDR3 DNA follows: TGTGCCAGCAGCTCGGGACTAGCGGGAGCTGGCGGGGAGCTGTTTTTT. Translating it yields CASSSGLAGAGGELFF.

The chain employs TRBV5-5 and TRBJ1-4; the match to TRBD1 covers 8 bases. J lost 1 base, V lost 7 bases, and 6 bases had no gene match. Looked up from germline, CDR1 is SGHKS and CDR2 is YYEKEE (reference sequence). The CDR3 consists of 15 residues. CDR3 nucleotides: TGTGCCAGCCTAGGACAGGGCGTAACTAATGAAAAACTGTTTTTT. Translated, it gives CASLGQGVTNEKLFF.

This chain joins TRBV5-1 and TRBJ2-7; TRBD1 matches 9 bases. With 2 bases clipped from V and 0 bases from J, the junction kept 9 bases outside the gene matches. This CDR3 has 17 residues. Per germline, CDR1 SGHRS and CDR2 YFSETQ. As DNA, the CDR3 is TGCGCCAGCAGCTTAGGCCAGGGGACAGGGCTCTCCTACGAGCAGTACTTC. Translation gives CASSLGQGTGLSYEQYF.

The chain is built from TRBV4-1 and TRBJ2-7; possible D gene TRBD1, 6 bases. This CDR3 comprises 15 residues. V was shortened by 2 bases and J by 3 bases, with 14 bases between the two germline ends. The germline gives CDR1 MGHRA, CDR2 YSYEKL. The CDR3 here is CASSQHRDTLYEQYF. As DNA, the CDR3 is TGCGCCAGCAGCCAACACCGGGACACACTCTACGAGCAGTACTTC.

The chain is built from TRBV5-4 and TRBJ2-1; TRBD2 matches at 14 bases. The CDR3 contains 15 residues. Unmatched junction bases numbered 2, after V lost 4 bases and J lost 5 bases. Germline V lookup: CDR1 SGHNT, CDR2 YYREEE (reference sequence). CDR3 loop: CASSQTSGRDNEQFF. In DNA, the CDR3 is TGTGCCAGCAGCCAGACTAGCGGGAGGGACAATGAGCAGTTCTTC.

The chain combines TRBV15 with TRBJ2-4, with D maybe TRBD1 (5 bases). The CDR3 length is 15 residues. V was shortened by 3 bases and J by 4 bases, with 13 bases between the two germline ends. The germline gives CDR1 LNHNV, CDR2 YYDKDF (reference sequence). CDR3 protein: CATSRLERQKNIQYF. The DNA for the CDR3 is TGTGCCACCAGCAGGCTCGAGCGACAGAAAAACATTCAGTACTTC.